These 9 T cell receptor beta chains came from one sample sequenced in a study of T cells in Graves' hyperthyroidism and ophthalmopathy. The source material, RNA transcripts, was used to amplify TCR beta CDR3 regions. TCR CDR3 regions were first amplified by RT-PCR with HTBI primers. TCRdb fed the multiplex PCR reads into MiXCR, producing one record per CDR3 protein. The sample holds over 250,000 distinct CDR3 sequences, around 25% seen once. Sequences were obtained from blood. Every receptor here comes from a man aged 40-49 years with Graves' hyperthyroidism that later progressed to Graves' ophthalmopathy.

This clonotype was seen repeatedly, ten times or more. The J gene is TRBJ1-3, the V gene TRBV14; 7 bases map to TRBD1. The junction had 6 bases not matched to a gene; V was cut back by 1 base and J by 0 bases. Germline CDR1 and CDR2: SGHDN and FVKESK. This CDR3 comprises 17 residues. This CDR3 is CASSQGQGSTSGNTIYF. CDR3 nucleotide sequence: TGTGCCAGCAGCCAAGGACAGGGCTCTACCTCTGGAAACACCATATATTTT.

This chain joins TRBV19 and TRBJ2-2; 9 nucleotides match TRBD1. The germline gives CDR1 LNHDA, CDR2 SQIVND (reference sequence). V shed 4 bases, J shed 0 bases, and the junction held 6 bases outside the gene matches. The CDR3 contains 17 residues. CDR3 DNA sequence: TGTGCCAGTAGTACCCTCCACAGGGGGCCGAACACCGGGGAGCTGTTTTTT. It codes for CASSTLHRGPNTGELFF.

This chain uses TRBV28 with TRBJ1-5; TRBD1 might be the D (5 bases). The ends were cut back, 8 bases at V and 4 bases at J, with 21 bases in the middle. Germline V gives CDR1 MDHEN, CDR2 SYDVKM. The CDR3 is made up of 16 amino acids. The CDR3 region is CASHPYGGTGNQPQHF. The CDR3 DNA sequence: TGTGCCAGCCACCCCTACGGGGGTACTGGAAATCAGCCCCAGCATTTT.

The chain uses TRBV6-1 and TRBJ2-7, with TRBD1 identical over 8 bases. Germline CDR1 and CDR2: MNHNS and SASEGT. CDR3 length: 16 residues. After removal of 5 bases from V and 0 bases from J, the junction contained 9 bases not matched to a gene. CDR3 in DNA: TGTGCCAGCAGTCTCCATCGACAGGGGAGCTCCTACGAGCAGTACTTC. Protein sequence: CASSLHRQGSSYEQYF.

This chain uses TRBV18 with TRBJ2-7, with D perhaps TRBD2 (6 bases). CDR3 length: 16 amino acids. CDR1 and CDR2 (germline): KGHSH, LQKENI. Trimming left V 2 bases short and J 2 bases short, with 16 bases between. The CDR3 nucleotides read TGTGCCAGCTCACCAACGGAGGGCCCGTCCCCCTACGAGCAGTACTTC. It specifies CASSPTEGPSPYEQYF.

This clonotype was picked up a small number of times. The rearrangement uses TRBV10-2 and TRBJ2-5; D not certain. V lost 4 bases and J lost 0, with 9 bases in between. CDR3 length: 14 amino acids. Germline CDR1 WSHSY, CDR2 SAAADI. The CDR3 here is CASSVGRHQETQYF. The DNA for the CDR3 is TGCGCCAGCAGTGTAGGTCGGCACCAAGAGACCCAGTACTTC.

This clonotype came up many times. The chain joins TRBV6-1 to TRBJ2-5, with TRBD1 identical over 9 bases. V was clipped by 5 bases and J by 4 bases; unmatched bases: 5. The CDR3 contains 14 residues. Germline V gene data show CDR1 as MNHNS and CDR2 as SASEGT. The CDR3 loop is CASSKNRGRETQYF. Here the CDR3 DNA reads TGTGCCAGCAGTAAGAACAGGGGGCGAGAGACCCAGTACTTC.

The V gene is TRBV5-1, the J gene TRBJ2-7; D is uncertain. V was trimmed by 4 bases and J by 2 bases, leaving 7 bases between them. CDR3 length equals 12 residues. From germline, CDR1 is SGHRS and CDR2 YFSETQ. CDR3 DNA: TGCGCCAGCAGCCCCGACACCTACGAGCAGTACTTC. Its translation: CASSPDTYEQYF.

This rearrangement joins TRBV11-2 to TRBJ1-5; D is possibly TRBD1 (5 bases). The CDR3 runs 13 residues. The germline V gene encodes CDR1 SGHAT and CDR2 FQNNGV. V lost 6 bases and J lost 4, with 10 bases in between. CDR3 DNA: TGTGCCAGCAGTTGGGGGGGGAATCAGCCCCAGCATTTT. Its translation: CASSWGGNQPQHF.